The clone carrying this T cell receptor beta chain was picked up a small number of times. Germline-derived CDR1 and CDR2 are LNHDA and SQIVND (reference sequence). The CDR3 is 12 amino acids. V was trimmed by 0 bases and J by 6 bases, leaving 6 bases between them. Stability of Graves' hyperthyroidism was defined as absent ophthalmopathy progression within 18 months. Researchers barred patients who had uncontrolled infection, other autoimmune disease, pregnancy or lactation. The PBMCs were sourced from fresh peripheral blood (about 9.6 ml). From RNA transcripts, TCR beta CDR3 regions were amplified. The TCR CDR3 first-round RT-PCR relied on the HTBI primer set. TCRdb called the multiplex PCR reads again in MiXCR, with one record for every CDR3 protein. The sample has approximately 640,000 distinct CDR3 sequences, around 15% seen once. The entry originates in a study of T cells in Graves' hyperthyroidism and ophthalmopathy. For the study at large: Once the initial diagnosis was made, peripheral blood was obtained before any treatment.

This chain joins TRBV19 and TRBJ2-7, with D unclear. Material: blood. This TCR derives from a woman aged 25 to 39 with Graves' hyperthyroidism. The CDR3 coding sequence is TGTGCCAGTAGTATAGATTTCAGCGAGCAGTACTTC. It is translated as CASSIDFSEQYF.